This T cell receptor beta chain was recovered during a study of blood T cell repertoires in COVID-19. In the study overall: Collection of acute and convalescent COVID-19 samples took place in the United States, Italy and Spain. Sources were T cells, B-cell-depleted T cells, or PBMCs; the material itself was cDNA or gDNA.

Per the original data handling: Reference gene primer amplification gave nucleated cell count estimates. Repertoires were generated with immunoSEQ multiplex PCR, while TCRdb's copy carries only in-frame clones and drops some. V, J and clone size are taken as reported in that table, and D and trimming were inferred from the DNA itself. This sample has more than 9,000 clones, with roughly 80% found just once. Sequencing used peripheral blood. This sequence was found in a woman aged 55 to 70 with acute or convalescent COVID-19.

The CDR3 spells CASGLVLAGYTPEAFF. CDR3 in DNA: TGTGCTAGTGGTTTGGTACTGGCAGGATATACCCCTGAAGCTTTCTTT. The chain is built from TRBV12-5 and TRBJ1-1; D unclear. Trimming cost V 0 bases and J 6 bases, with 17 bases left between them. The V gene's germline CDR1 is LGHNT and CDR2 FRNRAP. The CDR3 runs 16 residues.